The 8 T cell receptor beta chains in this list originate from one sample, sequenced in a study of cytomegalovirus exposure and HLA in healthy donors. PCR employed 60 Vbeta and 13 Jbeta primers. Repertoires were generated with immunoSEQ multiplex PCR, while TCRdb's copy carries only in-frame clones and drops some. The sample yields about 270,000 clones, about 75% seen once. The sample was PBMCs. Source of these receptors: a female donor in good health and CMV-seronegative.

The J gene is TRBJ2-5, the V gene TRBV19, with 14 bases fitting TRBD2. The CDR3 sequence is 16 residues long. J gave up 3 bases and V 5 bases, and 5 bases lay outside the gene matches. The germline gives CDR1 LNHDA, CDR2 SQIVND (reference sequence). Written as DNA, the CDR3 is TGTGCCAGTAGTTTTGGACTAGCGGGAGGAGAAGAGACCCAGTACTTC. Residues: CASSFGLAGGEETQYF. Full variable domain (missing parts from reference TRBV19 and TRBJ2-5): DGGITQSPKYLFRKEGQNVTLSCEQNLNHDAMYWYRQDPGQGLRLIYYSQIVNDFQKGDIAEGYSVSREKKESFPLTVTSAQKNPTAFYLCASSFGLAGGEETQYFGPGTRLLVL.

The CDR3 nucleotides read TGTGCCAGCAGCCCCGGCGGGGCGAGAGTGGACACTGAAGCTTTCTTT. Its protein is CASSPGGARVDTEAFF. V is TRBV9 and J is TRBJ1-1; a possible D gene is TRBD1 (5 bases). The CDR3 sequence is 16 residues long. CDR1 and CDR2 (germline): SGDLS, YYNGEE. V was cut by 4 bases and J by 3 bases, with 19 bases left in between.

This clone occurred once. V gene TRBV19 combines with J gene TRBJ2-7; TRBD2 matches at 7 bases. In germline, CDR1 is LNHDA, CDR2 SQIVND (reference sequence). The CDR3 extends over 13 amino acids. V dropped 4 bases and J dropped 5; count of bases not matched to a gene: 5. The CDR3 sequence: CASSTAGNHEQYF. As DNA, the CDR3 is TGTGCCAGTAGTACAGCGGGAAACCACGAGCAGTACTTC.

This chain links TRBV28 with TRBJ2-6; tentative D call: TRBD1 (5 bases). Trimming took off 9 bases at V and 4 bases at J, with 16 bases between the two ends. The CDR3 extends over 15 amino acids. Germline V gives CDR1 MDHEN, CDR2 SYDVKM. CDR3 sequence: CASNIIGQGANVLTF. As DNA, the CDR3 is TGTGCCAGTAACATAATAGGACAAGGGGCCAACGTCCTGACTTTC.

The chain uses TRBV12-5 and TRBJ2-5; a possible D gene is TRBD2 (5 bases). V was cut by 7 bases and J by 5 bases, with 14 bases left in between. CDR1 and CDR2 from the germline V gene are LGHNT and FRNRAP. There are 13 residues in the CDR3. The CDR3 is CASAKAVGETQYF. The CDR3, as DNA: TGTGCTAGTGCCAAAGCGGTTGGGGAGACCCAGTACTTC.

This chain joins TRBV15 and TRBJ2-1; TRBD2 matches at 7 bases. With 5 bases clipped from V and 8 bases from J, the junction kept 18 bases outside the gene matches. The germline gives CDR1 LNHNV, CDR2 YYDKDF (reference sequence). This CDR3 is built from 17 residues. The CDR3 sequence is CATSSSGLAGVFYEQFF. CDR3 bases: TGTGCCACCAGCTCATCCGGGTTGGCGGGAGTGTTTTATGAGCAGTTCTTC.

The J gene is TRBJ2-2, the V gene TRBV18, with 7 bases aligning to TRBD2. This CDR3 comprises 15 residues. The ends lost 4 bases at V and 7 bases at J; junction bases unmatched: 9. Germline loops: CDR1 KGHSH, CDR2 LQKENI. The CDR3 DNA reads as TGTGCCAGCTCACGCCTCCAGACTAGCAGCGGGGAGCTGTTTTTT. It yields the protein CASSRLQTSSGELFF.

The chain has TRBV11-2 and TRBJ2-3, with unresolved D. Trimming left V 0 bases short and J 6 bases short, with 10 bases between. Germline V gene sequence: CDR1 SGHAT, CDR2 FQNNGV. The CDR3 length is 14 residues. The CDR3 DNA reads TGTGCCAGCAGCTTAGATGGCGTCAGGGATACGCAGTATTTT. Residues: CASSLDGVRDTQYF.